The 24 T cell receptor beta chains given below trace back to one sample, sequenced in a study of T cell repertoires in cytomegalovirus infection. TCRdb reprocessed the reads with MiXCR, giving one entry per CDR3 protein. The repertoire consists of more than 500,000 distinct CDR3 sequences, with 15% to 20% occurring once and the leading ten covering 20% to 30%. Sample: CD8+ T cells from PBMCs. These receptors all come from a human donor in good health (CMV status not recorded). Some clones in this sample may be carry-over from other donors' samples.

This clonotype was counted a few times. The gene calls are TRBV5-1 and TRBJ2-7; 7 nucleotides line up with TRBD2. In germline, CDR1 is SGHRS, CDR2 YFSETQ. The J segment lost 6 bases and the V segment lost 3 bases, leaving 6 bases of the junction unmatched. The CDR3 extends over 13 amino acids. This CDR3 is CASSSDAGVEQYF. CDR3 coding DNA: TGCGCCAGCAGCTCCGATGCGGGAGTCGAGCAGTACTTC.

In this sample, this clonotype turned up many times. The CDR3 DNA is TGTGCCATCAGTGAGAAAGGAGGGGAAGAGACCCAGTACTTC. It encodes CAISEKGGEETQYF. This chain connects TRBV10-3 to TRBJ2-5; TRBD2 is a possible D gene (6 bases). Trimming took off 2 bases at V and 3 bases at J, with 10 bases between the two ends. The CDR3 length is 14 residues. The germline V gene encodes CDR1 ENHRY and CDR2 SYGVKD.

The CDR3 DNA reads as TGTGCCAGCACCACTTCGACAGGGGCGAACACCGGGGAGCTGTTTTTT. Its protein is CASTTSTGANTGELFF. The gene calls are TRBV9 and TRBJ2-2, with TRBD1 identical over 8 bases. Losses at the gene ends were 6 bases for V and 0 bases for J; bases not matched to a gene: 7. The CDR3 covers 16 residues. In germline, CDR1 is SGDLS, CDR2 YYNGEE.

This clonotype was detected many times. The chain is built from TRBV2 and TRBJ2-1, with 10 bases that match TRBD2. The CDR3 contains 15 residues. CDR1 is SNHLY, CDR2 FYNNEI, per germline. Unmatched junction bases numbered 2, after V lost 5 bases and J lost 1 base. This chain's CDR3 is CASSWTSGSYNEQFF. The CDR3 DNA follows: TGTGCCAGCAGTTGGACTAGCGGTTCCTACAATGAGCAGTTCTTC.

This clonotype was counted many times. The CDR3, as DNA: TGCGCCAGCAGCCCCGGAGAGGGCCCTGGCTACACCTTC. Encoded protein: CASSPGEGPGYTF. This rearrangement joins TRBV4-1 to TRBJ1-2; no definite D call. The CDR3 extends over 13 amino acids. Per germline, CDR1 MGHRA and CDR2 YSYEKL. Trimming removed 4 bases from V and 7 bases from J, with 13 bases in between.

This clonotype has a count of ten or more. The chain has TRBV7-8 and TRBJ1-1; TRBD1 might be the D (5 bases). From germline, CDR1 is SGHVS and CDR2 FQNEAQ. The CDR3 sequence is 15 residues long. Trimming cost V 1 base and J 4 bases, with 13 bases left between them. The CDR3 coding sequence is TGTGCCAGCAGCTTAGGCTCAGGGAGCGCCACTGAAGCTTTCTTT. Translated, it gives CASSLGSGSATEAFF. Drawing the rest from reference TRBV7-8 and TRBJ1-1, the complete variable domain is GAGVSQSPRYKVAKRGQDVALRCDPISGHVSLFWYQQALGQGPEFLTYFQNEAQLDKSGLPSDRFFAERPEGSVSTLKIQRTQQEDSAVYLCASSLGSGSATEAFFGQGTRLTVV.

This clonotype has only a few counts. Here the CDR3 reads CASSIDPGLAYNEQFF. CDR3 coding DNA: TGTGCCAGCAGCATAGATCCGGGACTAGCTTACAATGAGCAGTTCTTC. The chain joins TRBV13 to TRBJ2-1; 9 nucleotides agree with TRBD2. Trimming cost V 5 bases and J 4 bases; bases outside gene matches: 9. CDR1 is PRHDT and CDR2 is FYEKMQ in the germline V gene (reference sequence). The length of the CDR3 is 16 residues.

In its sample, this clonotype was seen a few times. The gene calls are TRBV14 and TRBJ2-7; TRBD1 might be the D (5 bases). Germline V gene data show CDR1 as SGHDN and CDR2 as FVKESK. V was trimmed by 0 bases and J by 4 bases, leaving 16 bases between them. CDR3 length: 16 residues. In DNA, the CDR3 is TGTGCCAGCAGCCAAGAAGGACAACTCTGGGGATACGAGCAGTACTTC. Protein sequence: CASSQEGQLWGYEQYF. The entire variable domain, with the rest obtained from reference TRBV14 and TRBJ2-7, is as follows: EAGVTQFPSHSVIEKGQTVTLRCDPISGHDNLYWYRRVMGKEIKFLLHFVKESKQDESGMPNNRFLAERTGGTYSTLKVQPAELEDSGVYFCASSQEGQLWGYEQYFGPGTRLTVT.

This clonotype was recorded many times. V gene TRBV7-9 combines with J gene TRBJ1-1, with 7 bases fitting TRBD1. Germline trimming cut 6 bases from V and 7 bases from J; bases unmatched to any gene: 5. This CDR3 spans 12 amino acids. Germline CDR1 reads SEHNR; CDR2 reads FQNEAQ (reference sequence). The CDR3, as DNA: TGTGCCAGCAGTTTATCAGGGGGTGAAGCTTTCTTT. As protein: CASSLSGGEAFF.

This clonotype was found many times. V gene TRBV7-9 combines with J gene TRBJ2-7; maybe TRBD1 (6 bases). This CDR3 spans 14 amino acids. Germline V gene lookup returns CDR1 SEHNR and CDR2 FQNEAQ (reference sequence). V lost 1 base to trimming and J lost 4 bases, with 11 bases between them. The CDR3 here is CASSLGTAQYEQYF. In nucleotides, the CDR3 is TGTGCCAGCAGCTTAGGGACAGCCCAATACGAGCAGTACTTC. The whole variable domain, filled in from reference TRBV7-9 and TRBJ2-7, reads DTGVSQNPRHKITKRGQNVTFRCDPISEHNRLYWYRQTLGQGPEFLTYFQNEAQLEKSRLLSDRFSAERPKGSFSTLEIQRTEQGDSAMYLCASSLGTAQYEQYFGPGTRLTVT.

This clonotype was counted between two and nine times. The chain uses TRBV20-1 and TRBJ1-4, with no clear D. The CDR3 sequence is 15 residues long. The germline V gene has CDR1 DFQATT and CDR2 SNEGSKA (reference sequence). V dropped 5 bases and J dropped 4 bases, with 17 bases sitting between them. DNA for the CDR3: TGCAGTGCTCCCGCTCGGCAGGATTATAATGAAAAACTGTTTTTT. Amino acid sequence: CSAPARQDYNEKLFF.

The chain carries TRBV6-1 and TRBJ2-1, with TRBD2 identical over 8 bases. J gave up 4 bases and V 0 bases, and 5 bases lay outside the gene matches. CDR3 length: 16 residues. The V gene's germline CDR1 is MNHNS and CDR2 SASEGT. The CDR3: CASSEASGSAYNEQFF. The DNA for the CDR3 is TGTGCCAGCAGTGAAGCAAGCGGGAGCGCTTACAATGAGCAGTTCTTC.

The rearrangement uses TRBV7-9 and TRBJ2-7; D might be TRBD1 or TRBD2, each matching 5 bases. Trimming stripped 8 bases from V and 6 bases from J, with 17 bases between. The CDR3 is 13 residues long. CDR1 and CDR2 from the germline V gene are SEHNR and FQNEAQ (reference sequence). The CDR3 protein is CASGDQGGGEQYF. The CDR3 DNA follows: TGTGCCAGCGGAGACCAGGGTGGAGGCGAGCAGTACTTC.

This clonotype was detected ten times or more. The gene calls are TRBV28 and TRBJ2-2; the match to TRBD1 covers 7 bases. Looked up from germline, CDR1 is MDHEN and CDR2 is SYDVKM. With V trimmed by 5 bases and J by 5 bases, 11 bases remained unmatched. There are 16 residues in the CDR3. CDR3 protein: CASSPRGTEGTGELFF. CDR3 sequence (DNA): TGTGCCAGCAGTCCCCGTGGGACAGAGGGGACCGGGGAGCTGTTTTTT.

In the case of this clonotype: A clone one base away is much larger, so this may be a read error. This sequence joins TRBV4-1 and TRBJ2-2; 7 bases map to TRBD2. V trimming: 0 bases; J trimming: 2 bases; junction bases outside the gene matches: 9. From germline, CDR1 is MGHRA and CDR2 YSYEKL. The CDR3 is made up of 18 amino acids. CDR3 residues: CASSQDPGLLFNTGELFF. The CDR3 DNA is TGCGCCAGCAGCCAAGACCCGGGACTACTTTTTAACACCGGGGAGCTGTTTTTT.

The chain employs TRBV7-9 and TRBJ1-1; possible D gene TRBD1, 5 bases. CDR1 is SEHNR, CDR2 FQNEAQ, per germline (reference sequence). The CDR3 is 15 amino acids. Trimming stripped 6 bases from V and 4 bases from J, with 18 bases between. The CDR3 coding sequence is TGTGCCAGCAGTGGGGACGGTCGGGATCGCACTGAAGCTTTCTTT. Amino acids: CASSGDGRDRTEAFF.

This clonotype was observed many times. The chain combines TRBV7-2 with TRBJ2-3; the D is unclear. The CDR3 consists of 14 residues. Looked up from germline, CDR1 is SGHTA and CDR2 is FQGNSA. V was pared by 5 bases and J by 1 base, with 10 bases between. The DNA for the CDR3 is TGTGCCAGCAGCCCGCTAGAAGGCACAGATACGCAGTATTTT. It is translated as CASSPLEGTDTQYF. Combining the CDR3 with reference TRBV7-2 and TRBJ2-3 gives the whole variable domain GAGVSQSPSNKVTEKGKDVELRCDPISGHTALYWYRQSLGQGLEFLIYFQGNSAPDKSGLPSDRFSAERTGGSVSTLTIQRTQQEDSAVYLCASSPLEGTDTQYFGPGTRLTVL.

The table lists this clonotype with a few counts. The V call is TRBV6-5, the J call TRBJ2-1; 7 bases fit TRBD2. The CDR3 runs 16 residues. J was trimmed by 5 bases and V by 2 bases; bases with no gene match: 9. Germline CDR1 is MNHEY and CDR2 is SVGAGI. The chain's CDR3 is CASSYDHGTIDNEQFF. The DNA for the CDR3 is TGTGCCAGCAGTTACGATCACGGGACTATCGACAATGAGCAGTTCTTC.

Ten or more counts support this clonotype. This chain joins TRBV10-2 and TRBJ1-5; D is possibly TRBD1 (5 bases). This CDR3 has 15 residues. The germline V gene has CDR1 WSHSY and CDR2 SAAADI. The V and J ends lost 5 bases and 0 bases respectively, with 11 bases between them. The CDR3 protein is CASSPQTASNQPQHF. The CDR3 region has the DNA TGCGCCAGCAGTCCCCAGACAGCTAGCAATCAGCCCCAGCATTTT.

Ten or more counts support this clonotype. The chain has TRBV2 and TRBJ2-3; no definite D call. Germline V lookup: CDR1 SNHLY, CDR2 FYNNEI. V gave up 3 bases and J gave up 6 bases, with 13 bases separating them. CDR3 length: 14 amino acids. The CDR3 sequence is CASSEGLESDTQYF. In DNA form, the CDR3 reads TGTGCCAGCAGTGAGGGTCTAGAGTCTGATACGCAGTATTTT.

This clonotype was recorded many times. The gene calls are TRBV6-6 and TRBJ2-2, with 11 bases that match TRBD2. CDR3 length: 17 amino acids. Germline V CDR1 and CDR2: MNHNY, SVGAGI (reference sequence). V gave up 2 bases and J gave up 6 bases; unmatched junction bases: 8. The CDR3 protein is CASSYELAGGPSGELFF. The CDR3 DNA reads as TGTGCCAGCAGTTACGAGTTAGCGGGAGGGCCCTCCGGGGAGCTGTTTTTT.

This clonotype has ten or more counts. This chain links TRBV28 with TRBJ1-5, with D possibly TRBD1 on 5 matching bases. Germline V gene data show CDR1 as MDHEN and CDR2 as SYDVKM. V gave up 3 bases and J gave up 6 bases, with 18 bases separating them. CDR3 size: 16 residues. The CDR3 reads CASSFPMGRARQPQHF. The CDR3 DNA is TGTGCCAGCAGTTTCCCGATGGGCAGGGCCCGTCAGCCCCAGCATTTT. The full variable domain, rest sourced from reference TRBV28 and TRBJ1-5, is DVKVTQSSRYLVKRTGEKVFLECVQDMDHENMFWYRQDPGLGLRLIYFSYDVKMKEKGDIPEGYSVSREKKERFSLILESASTNQTSMYLCASSFPMGRARQPQHFGDGTRLSIL.

In its sample, this clonotype was seen once. This sequence may be a read error, since a much larger clone differs from it by one base. V gene TRBV2 combines with J gene TRBJ1-1; 8 nucleotides match TRBD1. Looked up from germline, CDR1 is SNHLY and CDR2 is FYNNEI. The CDR3 loop spans 15 amino acids. The CDR3 sequence is CASNGQGRLSTEAIF. DNA of the CDR3: TGTGCCAGCAACGGACAGGGACGATTAAGCACTGAAGCTATCTTT.

V usage is TRBV5-1 and J usage is TRBJ1-1, with D perhaps TRBD1 (6 bases). The CDR3 extends over 15 amino acids. V gave up 6 bases and J gave up 4 bases, with 19 bases separating them. CDR1 SGHRS and CDR2 YFSETQ come from the germline V gene. CDR3 nucleotides: TGCGCCAGCACAGTTACAGGGTTTGGGAGCACTGAAGCTTTCTTT. It encodes CASTVTGFGSTEAFF.